A selection of T cell receptor beta chains follows, all from one sample in a study of OX40 agonist ivuxolimab in advanced cancers. TCRdb keeps only in-frame clones here, not all; method: immunoSEQ multiplex PCR. Among 52,000 or so clones listed, nearly 95% were seen once. Sample: CD4+ or CD8+ T cells sorted from blood, taken in a trial of the OX40 agonist ivuxolimab. These receptors all come from an adult with an advanced solid tumor such as melanoma, head and neck, liver or kidney cancer. Each CDR3 is given with its conserved first and last residue. The D gene is left open where the match is weak.

V	D	J	CDR3
TRBV13	TRBD1	TRBJ1-2	CASSLKTGEGYTF
TRBV19	-	TRBJ1-2	CATGEGVRGYTF
TRBV13	-	TRBJ2-7	CASSLGVGAYEQYF
TRBV7-3	-	TRBJ2-1	CASSLMALQGDYNEQFF
TRBV5-1	-	TRBJ2-1	CASSSPTEEQFF
TRBV10-2	TRBD2	TRBJ2-2	CASRTSGSGTGELFF
TRBV27	TRBD2	TRBJ2-7	CASSPRTSGKSYEQYF
TRBV27	-	TRBJ2-7	CASSPRTKGYEQYF
TRBV4-3	TRBD2	TRBJ2-7	CASSQDGAGRSSEQYF
TRBV7-9	-	TRBJ1-3	CASSPRTPAVSGNTIYF
TRBV9	TRBD1	TRBJ1-1	CASSVGTGVTEAFF
TRBV28	-	TRBJ2-7	CASSFNRRLGDYEQYF
TRBV9	TRBD2	TRBJ2-1	CASSVEGGTSGNEQFF
TRBV27	TRBD1	TRBJ2-1	CASTLSGTGRYNEQFF
TRBV27	TRBD2	TRBJ2-7	CASSGGRVYEQYF
TRBV7-8	-	TRBJ2-7	CASSFTPGPYEQYF
TRBV7-2	TRBD2	TRBJ2-7	CASSLLAGIYEQYF
TRBV9	-	TRBJ1-5	CASSVGLTYNRNQPQHF
TRBV7-9	-	TRBJ2-7	CASSPEGGEQYF
TRBV4-1	-	TRBJ2-1	CASSQDFNNEQFF
TRBV9	-	TRBJ1-4	CASSAGEALNEKLFF
TRBV7-3	TRBD2	TRBJ2-7	CASSLGSTGGEQYF
TRBV7-9	-	TRBJ2-1	CASSSRVWNEQFF
TRBV15	-	TRBJ1-2	CATSPGVGYGYTF
TRBV13	TRBD1	TRBJ2-4	CASSLGDRGRAKNIQYF
TRBV7-9	-	TRBJ2-7	CASSPRYAVAYEQYF
TRBV7-9	TRBD2	TRBJ2-7	CASSPLAGGPYEQYF
TRBV4-3	-	TRBJ2-1	CASSQEGFSYNEQFF
TRBV19	TRBD1	TRBJ2-3	CASQDRGPDTQYF
TRBV5-5	-	TRBJ2-1	CASSISTTFPSREQFF
TRBV27	-	TRBJ1-2	CASSPSPFAGMAYGYTF
TRBV28	TRBD2	TRBJ2-7	CATNGVVLAGDEGESYEQYF
TRBV28	-	TRBJ2-7	CASSYLSLASGEQYF